This is a list of T cell receptor beta chains from one sample in a study of T cell changes during pregnancy in multiple sclerosis. Produced via immunoSEQ multiplex PCR; TCRdb's table is partial and in-frame only. The repertoire includes 10,000 to 13,000 clones, 80% to 90% of them detected once, and 5.1% sits in the top ten. This material consisted of CD8+ T cells from peripheral blood mononuclear cells, taken in the first trimester of pregnancy. These receptors all stem from a female donor in good health, enrolled as a control in a pregnancy study. Each CDR3 is given with its conserved first and last residue. A D gene is named only where the DNA matches it firmly. Only part of the rows carry a size: once, few, many, or a class if the clone is expanded.

j_call,v_call,d_call,cdr3_length,clone_size,cdr3_nt,cdr3_aa
TRBJ2-3,TRBV6-1,.,15,.,TGTGCCAGCAGTGTCGGGACATATAGCACAGATACGCAGTATTTT,CASSVGTYSTDTQYF
TRBJ2-5,TRBV7-9,TRBD1,17,.,TGTGCCAGCAGCTTAGTGGTTGAGTCAGGGGGCATCGAGACCCAGTACTTC,CASSLVVESGGIETQYF
TRBJ2-7,TRBV7-7,.,13,.,TGTGCTAGCAGCTTAGCGGAGGCCTACGAGCAGTACTTC,CASSLAEAYEQYF
TRBJ2-7,TRBV5-4,.,13,.,TGTGCCAGCAGCGATACTTTAGGGGACGAGCAGTACTTC,CASSDTLGDEQYF
TRBJ1-2,TRBV5-1,TRBD1,15,.,TGCGCCAGCAGCTGCGATTCGGACAGGGTTGATGGCTACACCTTC,CASSCDSDRVDGYTF
TRBJ1-2,TRBV27,.,13,.,TGTGCCAGCAGTTTACGCGGGGACTATGGCTACACCTTC,CASSLRGDYGYTF
TRBJ1-6,TRBV5-1,.,14,.,TGCGCCAGCAGCGGAGAGGGTAATAATTCACCCCTCCACTTT,CASSGEGNNSPLHF
TRBJ2-2,TRBV30,TRBD1,15,.,TGTGCCGAGGGGGCAGGGGCGCGCGTCACCGGGGAGCTGTTTTTT,CAEGAGARVTGELFF
TRBJ1-1,TRBV14,TRBD1,16,.,TGTGCCAGCAGCCATGGACAGGGGGCTCTACGGCCTGAAGCTTTCTTT,CASSHGQGALRPEAFF
TRBJ2-3,TRBV10-3,.,18,.,TGTGCCATCAGTGAAACCCCCCCGAGAGCCTCTAGCACAGATACGCAGTATTTT,CAISETPPRASSTDTQYF
TRBJ2-3,TRBV4-3,TRBD2,17,.,TGCGCCAGCAGCCGCCGAAGGCCTGGCGGGGGGACTGATACGCAGTATTTT,CASSRRRPGGGTDTQYF
TRBJ1-2,TRBV7-2,TRBD1,15,.,TGTGCCAGCAGTTTCACGACAGGGGGCGCGGATGGCTACACCTTC,CASSFTTGGADGYTF
TRBJ1-1,TRBV2,.,13,.,TGTGCCAGCAGTAGGAGGGGATCTCCTGAAGCTTTCTTT,CASSRRGSPEAFF
TRBJ2-2,TRBV7-9,.,16,few,TGTGCCAGCAGCTTAGTTAGCGTCAGCAACACCGGGGAGCTGTTTTTT,CASSLVSVSNTGELFF
TRBJ2-3,TRBV6-4,TRBD2,16,.,TGTGCCAGCAGTGAACTAGCGGGGGGCCTCACAGATACGCAGTATTTT,CASSELAGGLTDTQYF
TRBJ1-5,TRBV2,.,13,.,TGTGCCAGCAGTGAAGGAGAGAATCAGCCCCAGCATTTT,CASSEGENQPQHF
TRBJ2-7,TRBV6-6,.,13,.,TGTGCCAGCAGTTATACAGGGTTTGGCGAGCAGTACTTC,CASSYTGFGEQYF
TRBJ1-2,TRBV6-4,TRBD1,13,.,TGTGCCAGCAGCCCCGGGACAGGGTATGGCTACACCTTC,CASSPGTGYGYTF
TRBJ2-3,TRBV10-2,.,15,.,TGCGCCAGCAGTGAGTCGAGGGCTAGCACAGATACGCAGTATTTT,CASSESRASTDTQYF
TRBJ1-3,TRBV6-1,TRBD1,14,.,TGTGCCAGCCATCGACAGGGCTCTGGAAACACCATATATTTT,CASHRQGSGNTIYF
TRBJ2-7,TRBV7-9,.,11,.,TGTGCCAGCACCTCAGGGTTCGAGCAGTACTTC,CASTSGFEQYF
TRBJ1-3,TRBV11-2,.,16,.,TGTGCCAGCAGCTTAGTGAGCACAGCCTCTGGAAACACCATATATTTT,CASSLVSTASGNTIYF
TRBJ2-3,TRBV1,.,16,.,TGCACCAGCAGCCAAGACGGGGGGCGGGGCACAGATACGCAGTATTTT,CTSSQDGGRGTDTQYF
TRBJ1-3,TRBV29-1,.,11,.,TGCAGCGTCGCAGGGGGAAACACCATATATTTT,CSVAGGNTIYF
TRBJ2-5,TRBV30,TRBD1,16,.,TGTGCCTGGAGTGTACGGGCGACAGGGCAATGGGAGACCCAGTACTTC,CAWSVRATGQWETQYF
TRBJ2-7,TRBV30,.,14,.,TGTGCCTGGACTGGGGCAGGCCTTTTCTACGAGCAGTACTTC,CAWTGAGLFYEQYF
TRBJ1-2,TRBV19,.,15,.,TGTGCCAGTAGTATAGGGGAGACGGGCCAGAACGGCTACACCTTC,CASSIGETGQNGYTF
TRBJ2-5,TRBV30,.,13,.,TGTGCCTGGAGTGTACCCCGTGCGGAGACCCAGTACTTC,CAWSVPRAETQYF
TRBJ1-2,TRBV5-6,TRBD1,15,.,TGTGCCAGCATCATAAGACAGGGAGCCAACTATGGCTACACCTTC,CASIIRQGANYGYTF
TRBJ2-2,TRBV6-4,.,14,.,TGTGCCAGCAGTGACCGGGGAGGTCCCGGGGAGCTGTTTTTT,CASSDRGGPGELFF
TRBJ2-1,TRBV6-5,.,15,.,TGTGCCAGCAGTCTGGGGCCAGGGGTCGACAATGAGCAGTTCTTC,CASSLGPGVDNEQFF
TRBJ2-3,TRBV14,TRBD1,15,.,TGTGCCAGCAGCCCGGACAGGGGAATCACAGATACGCAGTATTTT,CASSPDRGITDTQYF
TRBJ1-6,TRBV30,.,13,.,TGTGCCTGGAGTGTGAGGTATAATTCACCCCTCCACTTT,CAWSVRYNSPLHF
TRBJ2-1,TRBV30,TRBD2,17,.,TGTGCCTGGAGTGTCCCTTTCAGCGGGGGAACCTACAATGAGCAGTTCTTC,CAWSVPFSGGTYNEQFF
TRBJ2-5,TRBV6-1,.,18,once,TGTGCCAGCAGTGAACACAGGGGAGGTGGGGTCCGGCAAGAGACCCAGTACTTC,CASSEHRGGGVRQETQYF
TRBJ2-1,TRBV10-3,TRBD1,17,once,TGTGCCATCAGTGATGGGACAGGACCGGTAGAGAGCAATGAGCAGTTCTTC,CAISDGTGPVESNEQFF
TRBJ1-2,TRBV9,.,16,.,TGTGCCAGCAGCGTAGCTACAGGGACACGGAACTATGGCTACACCTTC,CASSVATGTRNYGYTF
TRBJ1-5,TRBV7-8,TRBD1,16,.,TGTGCCAGCAGCTTATATAGACGGGACAGGGATCAGCCCCAGCATTTT,CASSLYRRDRDQPQHF
TRBJ2-7,TRBV7-9,TRBD2,12,.,TGTGCCAGCAGCGCGGGGGGTCTCGAGCAGTACTTC,CASSAGGLEQYF
TRBJ1-1,TRBV5-6,.,15,.,TGTGCCAGCAGCTTGGTGGGGGGGCCGGGCACTGAAGCTTTCTTT,CASSLVGGPGTEAFF
TRBJ2-1,TRBV4-3,TRBD1,15,.,TGCGCCAGCAGCCAAGGCGGACAGGGGGTAGGTGAGCAGTTCTTC,CASSQGGQGVGEQFF
TRBJ1-1,TRBV2,.,14,.,TGTGCCAGCAGTGAGGGGCAGATGAACACTGAAGCTTTCTTT,CASSEGQMNTEAFF
TRBJ1-6,TRBV14,.,16,.,TGTGCCAGCAGCCACATAACAGGGCCCTATAATTCACCCCTCCACTTT,CASSHITGPYNSPLHF
TRBJ2-3,TRBV7-9,.,15,.,TGTGCCAGCAGCCCCGAGAGAGGTAGCACAGATACGCAGTATTTT,CASSPERGSTDTQYF
TRBJ2-2,TRBV2,.,15,.,TGTGCCAGCAGTGAAGATATGAAGGGGTCCGGGGAGCTGTTTTTT,CASSEDMKGSGELFF
TRBJ2-3,TRBV9,.,16,.,TGTGCCAGCAGCCACCGACCGAAGGGGTTAACAGATACGCAGTATTTT,CASSHRPKGLTDTQYF
TRBJ2-3,TRBV7-2,.,14,.,TGTGCCAGCAGTTATTACAGGGAAACAGATACGCAGTATTTT,CASSYYRETDTQYF
TRBJ1-1,TRBV30,.,11,.,TGTGCCTGGAGTGTAATTCAGGAAGCTTTCTTT,CAWSVIQEAFF
TRBJ1-4,TRBV30,TRBD1,18,.,TGTGCCTGGACCCCCCAAGGCAACAGGGGTTATGCTAATGAAAAACTGTTTTTT,CAWTPQGNRGYANEKLFF
TRBJ2-1,TRBV10-3,TRBD1,15,.,TGTGCCATCAGTGAGTCCGAAGGGGGCGCGGATGAGCAGTTCTTC,CAISESEGGADEQFF
TRBJ2-3,TRBV7-6,TRBD2,15,.,TGTGCCAGCAGCTTAGGCGGGGGGGCCGGAGATACGCAGTATTTT,CASSLGGGAGDTQYF
TRBJ2-3,TRBV9,TRBD1,15,.,TGTGCCAGCAGCGGACAGGGCTTTAGCACAGATACGCAGTATTTT,CASSGQGFSTDTQYF
TRBJ1-1,TRBV7-9,.,13,few,TGTGCCAGCAGTCCCGAGGGTCGGATTGAAGCTTTCTTT,CASSPEGRIEAFF
TRBJ2-3,TRBV15,TRBD2,12,.,TGTGCCACCAGCGGGGGGGAACGGACGCAGTATTTT,CATSGGERTQYF
TRBJ2-5,TRBV30,.,13,.,TGTGCCTGGAGTGTTGGCATCCAAGAGACCCAGTACTTC,CAWSVGIQETQYF